The 14 T cell receptor beta chains reported below all come from one sample, sequenced in a study of shared clonotypes between healthy human individuals. Clones were sequenced by immunoSEQ multiplex PCR, and TCRdb holds only the in-frame ones, with some missing. The sample includes around 1.1 million clones, around 78% of them seen just once. The specimen sequenced was memory CD4+ T cells from PBMCs. Subset meaning: CD45RA-negative fraction. The origin of the receptors is a man aged 18 to 35 in good health. Some clones in this sample may be carry-over from other donors' samples.

On this clone: A read error likely explains this, since a far larger clone differs by one base. This specimen includes other DNA sequences encoding the same CDR3. The J gene is TRBJ2-7, the V gene TRBV1. TRBV1 constitutes a pseudogene. This CDR3 region has 13 residues. This CDR3 reads CTSSQENRSEQYF. CDR3 bases: TGCACCAGCAGCCAGGAAAACCGAAGCGAGCAGTACTTC.

This clone was recorded a few times. The chain is built from TRBV18 and TRBJ2-1, with 8 bases aligning to TRBD2. The length of the CDR3 is 16 residues. The junction had 7 bases not matched to a gene; V was cut back by 1 base and J by 5 bases. Germline V gene sequence: CDR1 KGHSH, CDR2 LQKENI. The CDR3 here is CASSPRLAGGHNEQFF. CDR3 nucleotide sequence: TGTGCCAGCTCACCACGTTTGGCGGGAGGCCACAATGAGCAGTTCTTC.

This clone came up a few times. This chain uses TRBV28 with TRBJ1-4; D remains unclear. Deletions cut 5 bases from V and 0 bases from J, with 7 bases between. The CDR3 consists of 14 residues. Germline CDR1 reads MDHEN; CDR2 reads SYDVKM. CDR3 residues: CASSRPATNEKLFF. The CDR3 nucleotides are TGTGCCAGCAGTAGGCCCGCAACTAATGAAAAACTGTTTTTT.

This sequence joins TRBV28 and TRBJ2-3; possibly TRBD2 for D (7 bases). V lost 7 bases and J 2 bases, leaving 16 bases between the germline ends. Germline CDR1 is MDHEN and CDR2 is SYDVKM. The length of the CDR3 is 15 residues. DNA of the CDR3: TGTGCCAGCATACAGGGAGGGTCACACACAGATACGCAGTATTTT. It codes for CASIQGGSHTDTQYF.

Details on this clone: The sample carries other DNA sequences with the same CDR3. This chain links TRBV11-2 with TRBJ1-5; D uncertain. This CDR3 has 14 residues. Per the germline V gene, CDR1 is SGHAT and CDR2 is FQNNGV. V shed 0 bases and J shed 4 bases, with 7 bases lying between them. The CDR3 coding sequence is TGTGCCAGCAGCTTAGATGGGCCAAATCAGCCCCAGCATTTT. This sequence encodes CASSLDGPNQPQHF.

The chain links TRBV19 to TRBJ1-2; TRBD1 might be the D (6 bases). The CDR3 consists of 11 residues. V was pared by 9 bases and J by 5 bases, with 10 bases between. CDR1 is LNHDA and CDR2 is SQIVND in the germline V gene (reference sequence). In DNA, the CDR3 is TGTGCCAGCAATAGGGGGTATGGCTACACCTTC. As protein: CASNRGYGYTF.

The gene calls are TRBV5-6 and TRBJ1-2; D unclear. CDR1 and CDR2 (germline): SGHDT, YYEEEE. The CDR3 totals 15 residues. The V end lost 0 bases, the J end lost 7 bases, and 16 bases lay between the germline ends. The CDR3 DNA reads as TGTGCCAGCAGCTTGGGCCGGATCATGTTCTCTGGCTACACCTTC. This codes for CASSLGRIMFSGYTF.

This chain uses TRBV4-1 with TRBJ2-7; 13 positions agree with TRBD2. CDR3 size: 21 residues. In germline, CDR1 is MGHRA, CDR2 YSYEKL. V was clipped by 0 bases and J by 2 bases; unmatched bases: 16. The DNA of the CDR3 is TGCGCCAGCAGCCAAGATTTGGGGACAGGGGGACTAGCGGGAATCACCTACGAGCAGTACTTC. This sequence encodes CASSQDLGTGGLAGITYEQYF.

The chain has TRBV28 and TRBJ2-7; weak D call: TRBD1 (6 bases). CDR1 is MDHEN, CDR2 SYDVKM, per germline. V was clipped by 6 bases and J by 3 bases, with 12 bases between them. This CDR3 comprises 13 residues. The CDR3 loop is CASRYGQFYEQYF. The CDR3 DNA sequence: TGTGCCAGCAGATATGGACAGTTCTACGAGCAGTACTTC.

The chain uses TRBV6-6 and TRBJ1-5, with D tentatively TRBD1 (6 bases). Germline CDR1 MNHNY, CDR2 SVGAGI (reference sequence). This CDR3 spans 15 amino acids. V dropped 6 bases and J dropped 0 bases, with 12 bases sitting between them. CDR3 sequence reads: CASRSQGTSNQPQHF. The CDR3, as DNA: TGTGCCAGCAGGTCTCAGGGGACTAGCAATCAGCCCCAGCATTTT.

The chain's CDR3 is CATARLLAGDYNEQFF. The CDR3 DNA follows: TGTGCCACCGCTCGGTTACTAGCGGGGGACTACAATGAGCAGTTCTTC. This rearrangement joins TRBV19 to TRBJ2-1; 11 bases agree with TRBD2. Germline-derived CDR1 and CDR2 are LNHDA and SQIVND (reference sequence). This CDR3 has 16 residues. V dropped 10 bases and J dropped 3; count of bases not matched to a gene: 11.

V and J are TRBV9 and TRBJ2-5; TRBD2 agrees at 8 bases. The CDR3 is 13 amino acids. J was trimmed by 5 bases and V by 4 bases; bases with no gene match: 4. CDR1 and CDR2 (germline): SGDLS, YYNGEE. DNA for the CDR3: TGTGCCAGCAGCTCGGGACTAGTTGAGACCCAGTACTTC. It is translated as CASSSGLVETQYF.

J is TRBJ1-3 and V is TRBV7-2; D is unresolved. V gave up 5 bases and J gave up 9 bases, with 17 bases separating them. CDR1 is SGHTA, CDR2 FQGNSA, per germline. There are 14 residues in the CDR3. In nucleotides, the CDR3 is TGTGCCAGCAGCCCGGACTGGTCCGGGGTCACCATATATTTT. It translates to CASSPDWSGVTIYF.

The V gene is TRBV28, the J gene TRBJ2-7, with TRBD1 matching 8 bases. The CDR3 has 19 amino acids. J lost 2 bases, V lost 7 bases, and 22 bases had no gene match. Looked up from germline, CDR1 is MDHEN and CDR2 is SYDVKM. CDR3 region: CASTVSGTGTSHLPYEQYF. CDR3 in DNA: TGTGCCAGCACTGTATCCGGGACAGGTACGTCCCATCTACCCTACGAGCAGTACTTC.